The rows below give T cell receptor beta chains drawn from one sample of a study of T cell responses to AZD1222 COVID-19 vaccine. The repertoire was sequenced with immunoSEQ multiplex PCR; TCRdb's copy has only in-frame clones and lacks some. The repertoire includes roughly 150,000 clones, about 90% of them detected once, and approximately 3.7% sits in the top ten. Source: peripheral blood, taken on day 0 of AZD1222 vaccination. These receptors were obtained from an adult in good health. CDR3s include the opening cysteine and the closing phenylalanine or tryptophan. Each record gives: D gene, clone size, V gene, J gene, CDR3 DNA, CDR3 protein. A D gene is named only where the DNA matches it firmly. Clone size is given for some rows only: seen once, a few or many times, or a class if the clone is expanded.

TRBD1,-,TRBV19,TRBJ2-5,TGTGCCAGTAGTAGGGACAGGGGGTCTTCCCAAGAGACCCAGTACTTC,CASSRDRGSSQETQYF
TRBD2,-,TRBV19,TRBJ2-2,TGTGCCAGTAGTGAGATCGCGGGAGCGAACACCGGGGAGCTGTTTTTT,CASSEIAGANTGELFF
-,-,TRBV18,TRBJ2-1,TGTGCCAGCTCACTGGGACCCACATTCTCCTACAATGAGCAGTTCTTC,CASSLGPTFSYNEQFF
TRBD2,-,TRBV18,TRBJ2-1,TGTGCCAGCTCACGGGTGACTAGCCTGACCTACAATGAGCAGTTCTTC,CASSRVTSLTYNEQFF
-,-,TRBV11-3,TRBJ2-1,TGTGCCAGCAGCTCCCTGCACAGGGACCCCTACAATGAGCAGTTCTTC,CASSSLHRDPYNEQFF
TRBD2,few,TRBV4-2,TRBJ2-7,TGTGCCAGCAGCGGGGGACTAGCGGACTCCTACGAGCAGTACTTC,CASSGGLADSYEQYF
-,-,TRBV5-1,TRBJ2-2,TGCGCCAGCAGTCCCCGGATGAACTTAGGCGGGGAGCTGTTTTTT,CASSPRMNLGGELFF
TRBD1,-,TRBV30,TRBJ2-5,TGTGCCTGGAGTGTACAACAGGGGATGAAGACCCAGTACTTC,CAWSVQQGMKTQYF
-,-,TRBV21-1,TRBJ2-1,TGTGCCAGCAGCAAAGACGGACAGAGCTCCTACAATGAGCAGTTCTTC,CASSKDGQSSYNEQFF
-,once,TRBV5-4,TRBJ1-6,TGTGCCAGCAGCTTGCGCCGGACACAGAATTCACCCCTCCACTTT,CASSLRRTQNSPLHF
-,-,TRBV5-1,TRBJ2-1,TGCGCCAGCAGTATTACCCATGAGCAGTTCTTC,CASSITHEQFF
-,once,TRBV2,TRBJ2-2,TGTGCCAGCAGTCCGACCCTGTCCGGTTCAAGCGGGGAGCTGTTTTTT,CASSPTLSGSSGELFF
-,-,TRBV4-1,TRBJ2-7,TGCGCCAGCAGCCAAGTTGGAGTATACGAGCAGTACTTC,CASSQVGVYEQYF
-,-,TRBV12-5,TRBJ2-2,TGTGCTAGTGGTTTGGATCAGGGGCCGAACACCGGGGAGCTGTTTTTT,CASGLDQGPNTGELFF
-,-,TRBV9,TRBJ1-2,TGTGCCAGCAGCGCAGATGGGGGTCGAGACAGGAGCTATGGCTACACCTTC,CASSADGGRDRSYGYTF
TRBD1,-,TRBV25-1,TRBJ2-7,TGTGCCAGTCAGCCGGGGGCAGGGGGCGAGTACGAGCAGTACTTC,CASQPGAGGEYEQYF
-,-,TRBV29-1,TRBJ1-3,TGCAGCGCTAGTGTGGGTGGAAACACCATATATTTT,CSASVGGNTIYF
-,-,TRBV5-8,TRBJ1-5,TGTGCCAGCAGCCCGGACGGGATGAATCAGCCCCAGCATTTT,CASSPDGMNQPQHF
-,-,TRBV18,TRBJ1-6,TGTGCCAGCTCACCGCAGGGCGCGCCCCTCCACTTT,CASSPQGAPLHF
TRBD1,-,TRBV9,TRBJ1-2,TGTGCCAGCAGCAAACGGGACAGTTCCGGCTACACCTTC,CASSKRDSSGYTF
TRBD2,-,TRBV4-1,TRBJ2-1,TGCGCCAGCAGGGACTCTTCTAGCGGGAGATACTACAATGAGCAGTTCTTC,CASRDSSSGRYYNEQFF
-,-,TRBV19,TRBJ1-5,TGTGCCACCGGGGGGGTAGGGTTGACAGCCAATCAGCCCCAGCATTTT,CATGGVGLTANQPQHF
-,-,TRBV7-6,TRBJ1-1,TGTGCCAGCAGCCCACGAGGGGGGGAGGTTGAAGCTTTCTTT,CASSPRGGEVEAFF
-,few,TRBV21-1,TRBJ1-1,TGTGCCAGCAGCAAATTTAGGGAGGGGAACACTGAAGCTTTCTTT,CASSKFREGNTEAFF
-,once,TRBV19,TRBJ2-7,TGTGCCAGTAGTATAAACTCGTGGAACGAGCAGTACTTC,CASSINSWNEQYF
-,-,TRBV2,TRBJ2-3,TGTGCCAGCACTCAAACCGCCCGGGGGAGGAGGTATTTT,CASTQTARGRRYF
-,few,TRBV6-5,TRBJ2-7,TGTGCCAGCAGTTATGGGGGACCAGCCTACGAGCAGTACTTC,CASSYGGPAYEQYF
-,-,TRBV10-1,TRBJ1-4,TGCGCCAGCAGTGAAAAGTTTGGGGATGAAAAACTGTTTTTT,CASSEKFGDEKLFF
-,-,TRBV6-2/TRBV6-3,TRBJ1-1,TGTGCCAGCAGTTACTCCGACACTGAAGCTTTCTTT,CASSYSDTEAFF
TRBD1,-,TRBV5-4,TRBJ1-4,TGTGCCAGCAGCCGCGCCGGACAGGGCGGAGAAAAACTGTTTTTT,CASSRAGQGGEKLFF
-,-,TRBV6-2/TRBV6-3,TRBJ2-5,TGTGCCAGCAGTCCCGATCAGGGGCAAGAGACCCAGTACTTC,CASSPDQGQETQYF
-,-,TRBV4-1,TRBJ1-1,TGCGCCAGCAGCCAAGATCAAGGGATAATGAACACTGAAGCTTTCTTT,CASSQDQGIMNTEAFF
-,-,TRBV5-5,TRBJ2-5,TGTGCCAGCAGCCTTACGTTGGAGACCCAGTACTTC,CASSLTLETQYF
TRBD1,-,TRBV19,TRBJ1-3,TGTGCCAGTAGGGCGACAGGGGGCCGAAACACCATATATTTT,CASRATGGRNTIYF
TRBD1,-,TRBV27,TRBJ2-7,TGTGCCAGCAGTTTATCTGGGACAGAGATCTACGAGCAGTACTTC,CASSLSGTEIYEQYF
TRBD1,-,TRBV7-9,TRBJ2-2,TGTGCCAGCAGCTTAAGTGGGACAGGGCTCACCGGGGAGCTGTTTTTT,CASSLSGTGLTGELFF
-,-,TRBV12-3/TRBV12-4,TRBJ1-1,TGTGCCAGCAAGGGGAGGACTGAAGCTTTCTTT,CASKGRTEAFF
-,-,TRBV10-3,TRBJ1-1,TGTGCCATCAGTGGGACAATAGGAGCTGAAGCTTTCTTT,CAISGTIGAEAFF
-,-,TRBV19,TRBJ2-5,TGTGCCAGTAGTAAGCCCGCTCCCTGGGCCCAAGAGACCCAGTACTTC,CASSKPAPWAQETQYF
TRBD2,-,TRBV7-2,TRBJ2-1,TGTGCCAGCAGCCCAGCGGGGTCCTACAATGAGCAGTTCTTC,CASSPAGSYNEQFF
-,-,TRBV7-9,TRBJ1-2,TGTGCCAGCAGCTTCGTCCGACAGGACTTACTCTCCTATGGCTACACCTTC,CASSFVRQDLLSYGYTF
-,-,TRBV27,TRBJ2-7,TGTGCCAGCAGTATCCTTAATGCCTACGAGCAGTACTTC,CASSILNAYEQYF
-,few,TRBV6-2/TRBV6-3,TRBJ2-1,TGTGCCAGCAGTCGGGGCGATGAGCAGTTCTTC,CASSRGDEQFF
-,-,TRBV29-1,TRBJ2-7,TGCAGCGTTGACTCTCAGGGAACTCCCCCTTCGTCCTACGAGCAGTACTTC,CSVDSQGTPPSSYEQYF
-,-,TRBV3-1/TRBV3-2,TRBJ1-2,TGTGCCAGCAGCCCCCTCGGGCGGTATGGCTACACCTTC,CASSPLGRYGYTF
-,-,TRBV27,TRBJ2-7,TGTGCCAGCAGTTTATCAGGATTGGCCTACGAGCAGTACTTC,CASSLSGLAYEQYF
-,-,TRBV5-1,TRBJ1-1,TGCGCCAGCAGCTTGCTCGGGGCCAACACTGAAGCTTTCTTT,CASSLLGANTEAFF
TRBD1,-,TRBV30,TRBJ1-2,TGTGCCTGGAGTGTATTGCAGGGGGCCAGTGGCTACACCTTC,CAWSVLQGASGYTF
-,-,TRBV4-3,TRBJ1-1,TGCGCCAGCAGCCAAGACCTTGTCCAGGGGACTGAAGCTTTCTTT,CASSQDLVQGTEAFF
TRBD1,-,TRBV5-6,TRBJ1-1,TGTGCCAGCAGCGGACAGGCCCTTGTGACCACTGAAGCTTTCTTT,CASSGQALVTTEAFF
-,-,TRBV7-9,TRBJ1-4,TGTGCCAGCAGCCCCCAGGATGGCAGAAGTAATGAAAAACTGTTTTTT,CASSPQDGRSNEKLFF